The 27 T cell receptor beta chains given below trace back to one sample, sequenced in a study of CD8+ T cells in alopecia areata. cDNA reverse transcribed from extracted RNA served as the sequencing template. Sequenced by immunoSEQ multiplex PCR; TCRdb stores in-frame clones only, minus some. In total the sample includes about 270,000 clones, none of them seen once. CD4, CD8alpha, NKG2D, NKG2ACE and other markers guided sorting of pooled cutaneous lymph node cells. The specimen sequenced was CD4+ T cells sorted from a lymph node. These TCRs come from a C3H/HeJ mouse with alopecia areata. The mouse line has the MHC haplotype H2-k.

This clone has only a few counts. Mouse gene names apply. The read stops 4 residues short of the end of the CDR3; the missing end is completed from the germline J gene. The gene calls are TRBV5 and TRBJ2-7; D is perhaps TRBD1 (5 bases). In germline, CDR1 is LGHNA, CDR2 YNLKQL (reference sequence). V gave up 0 bases and J gave up 0 bases, with 9 bases separating them. This CDR3 region has 15 residues. The CDR3 bases that were read are TGTGCCAGCAGCCAAGATAAAGGGGTCTCCTAT. The encoded protein is CASSQDKGVSY. The full-length CDR3 reads as CASSQDKGVSYEQYF.

This clone appeared a few times. Gene names refer to mouse genes. The read ends 3 residues early relative to the CDR3; the germline J gene fills the gap. This chain links TRBV1 with TRBJ1-6; TRBD1 aligns across 10 bases. TRBJ1-6 is recorded as an ORF, its role being uncertain. V was clipped by 3 bases and J by 5 bases; unmatched bases: 4. This CDR3 spans 16 amino acids. Per the germline V gene, CDR1 is NSQYPW and CDR2 is LRSPGD (reference sequence). The CDR3 bases that were read are TGCACCTGCAGTGCCCCGACAGGGGGCCATAATTCGCCC. Translated: CTCSAPTGGHNSP. The full CDR3 reads CTCSAPTGGHNSPLYF.

With regard to this clone: Mouse names are used for the genes. Read sequence stops 4 residues before the CDR3 end, and the germline J gene provides the missing end. The chain links TRBV16 to TRBJ2-7; 12 bases match TRBD2. CDR3 length equals 19 residues. Germline lookup yields CDR1 SGHSA and CDR2 FRNQAP. V dropped 1 base and J dropped 0; count of bases not matched to a gene: 10. The sequenced CDR3 bases are TGTGCAAGCAGCTTAGGAAACCGGGACTGGGGGGACAGCTCCTAT. This codes for CASSLGNRDWGDSSY. The whole CDR3 sequence is CASSLGNRDWGDSSYEQYF.

This clone was seen a handful of times. The gene names given are mouse names. The CDR3 goes on 4 residues after the read ends, and that part is filled in from the germline J gene. The same CDR3 can be traced to other DNA sequences in this sample. V gene TRBV1 combines with J gene TRBJ1-2; TRBD1 might be the D (6 bases). In germline, CDR1 is NSQYPW, CDR2 LRSPGD (reference sequence). Trimming removed 3 bases from V and 0 bases from J, with 11 bases in between. The CDR3 loop spans 15 amino acids. CDR3 DNA (partial): TGCACCTGCAGTGCTACGGGACAAGCAAACTCC. As protein: CTCSATGQANS. The entire CDR3 protein is CTCSATGQANSDYTF. The full variable domain, rest sourced from reference TRBV1 and TRBJ1-2, is VTLLEQNPRWRLVPRGQAVNLRCILKNSQYPWMSWYQQDLQKQLQWLFTLRSPGDKEVKSLPGADYLATRVTDTELRLQVANMSQGRTLYCTCSATGQANSDYTFGSGTRLLVI.

As regards this clone: Germline and genes: mouse. The sequence runs out 4 residues before the end of the CDR3; the remainder is reconstructed from the germline J gene. The chain is built from TRBV5 and TRBJ1-2; D is uncertain. Trimming removed 0 bases from V and 3 bases from J, with 8 bases in between. Germline V gene sequence: CDR1 LGHNA, CDR2 YNLKQL (reference sequence). The CDR3 covers 14 residues. The sequenced part of the CDR3 DNA is TGTGCCAGCAGCCAAGATGGGGAGGACTCC. It is translated as CASSQDGEDS. The full-length CDR3 reads as CASSQDGEDSDYTF.

With respect to this clone: Gene and germline names: mouse. The read ends 4 residues early relative to the CDR3; the germline J gene fills the gap. The same CDR3 arises from other DNA sequences in this sample as well. This chain joins TRBV1 and TRBJ2-1; 11 nucleotides align to TRBD2. V shed 2 bases, J shed 1 base, and the junction held 1 base outside the gene matches. Germline CDR1 reads NSQYPW; CDR2 reads LRSPGD (reference sequence). The CDR3 extends over 16 amino acids. CDR3: CTCSARTGGNYAEQFF. CDR3 DNA (partial): TGCACCTGCAGTGCACGGACTGGGGGGAACTATGCT.

Comment on this clone: With a much larger clone just one base away, this may be a read error. The gene names given are mouse names. The observed sequence ends 4 residues before the CDR3 terminus, with the missing tail filled in from the germline J gene. The genes are TRBV3 and TRBJ2-5, with TRBD1 matching 7 bases. The CDR3 has 14 amino acids. CDR1 is SNHLY and CDR2 is FYNGKV in the germline V gene (reference sequence). The J segment lost 2 bases and the V segment lost 5 bases, leaving 4 bases of the junction unmatched. This CDR3 is CASSLRDSQDTQYF. CDR3 bases read: TGTGCCAGCAGCCTCCGGGACAGCCAAGAC.

In its sample, this clone was seen a few times. Mouse gene names apply. Read data end 3 residues before the CDR3 end; the end is taken from the germline J gene. This rearrangement joins TRBV5 to TRBJ1-6; 7 positions agree with TRBD1. TRBJ1-6 qualifies as an ORF whose function is uncertain. This CDR3 has 14 residues. Trimming removed 4 bases from V and 5 bases from J; junction bases left unmatched: 2. Germline CDR1 is LGHNA and CDR2 is YNLKQL (reference sequence). The sequenced part of the CDR3 DNA is TGTGCCAGCAGCCCCGGGACAGATAATTCGCCC. It yields the protein CASSPGTDNSP. The CDR3 in its entirety is CASSPGTDNSPLYF.

In this sample, this clone turned up many times. Gene names and germline match the mouse. CDR3 DNA, as far as it was read: TGTGCCAGCAGCCAAGATGGGAACTCC. This encodes CASSQDGNS. The full CDR3 protein is CASSQDGNSDYTF. This chain joins TRBV5 and TRBJ1-2; D unclear. The sequenced fragment ends 4 residues before the CDR3 boundary, so the rest is inferred from the germline J gene. The CDR3 contains 13 residues. V lost 0 bases and J 2 bases, leaving 4 bases between the germline ends. Per the germline V gene, CDR1 is LGHNA and CDR2 is YNLKQL (reference sequence).

In this sample, this clone turned up a few times. Gene names follow the mouse nomenclature. Read coverage stops 4 residues before the CDR3 terminus; the germline J gene supplies the remainder. This chain joins TRBV31 and TRBJ2-7; 8 bases map to TRBD1. The junction had 0 bases not matched to a gene; V was cut back by 0 bases and J by 2 bases. Germline lookup yields CDR1 GKSSPN and CDR2 SITVG. The CDR3 sequence is 13 residues long. CDR3 loop: CAWSLTGAYEQYF. The covered CDR3 bases are TGTGCCTGGAGTCTGACAGGGGCCTAT.

On this clone itself: The gene symbols are mouse symbols. The read comes to an end 4 residues before the CDR3 does, leaving the germline J gene to fill in the end. V usage is TRBV17 and J usage is TRBJ2-2; TRBD1 is a possible D gene (6 bases). Germline assignment: CDR1 MNHDT and CDR2 YYDKIL. This CDR3 spans 16 amino acids. Trimming took off 3 bases at V and 2 bases at J, with 13 bases between the two ends. CDR3 amino acids: CASSSPQGRNTGQLYF. The sequenced CDR3 bases are TGTGCTAGCAGTAGTCCGCAGGGGAGGAACACCGGG.

This clone was seen a handful of times. Gene and germline names: mouse. Coverage ceases 4 residues before the CDR3 finishes, and the germline J gene fills in the end. The V call is TRBV14, the J call TRBJ2-5; D remains unclear. CDR1 is SGHDT, CDR2 FRDEAV, per germline. The CDR3 covers 12 residues. Trimming pared 4 bases from V and 3 bases from J, leaving 6 bases between. The CDR3 sequence: CASSLQQDTQYF. The sequenced CDR3 bases are TGTGCCAGCAGTCTACAACAAGAC.

On this clone: Gene and germline names: mouse. The CDR3 end is not reached by the read, which stops 4 residues before it; the germline J gene fills it in. This chain joins TRBV1 and TRBJ2-1, with TRBD1 as a possible D gene (5 bases). Germline assignment: CDR1 NSQYPW and CDR2 LRSPGD (reference sequence). The V end was cut by 8 bases, the J end by 1 base, with 9 bases between. The CDR3 has 13 amino acids. The DNA read from the CDR3 is TGCACCTGCCTCGACAGAAACTATGCT. Translating gives CTCLDRNYA. The complete CDR3 protein is CTCLDRNYAEQFF.

A remark on this clone: Genes here carry mouse names. The read finishes 4 residues shy of the CDR3 end, and the germline J gene is used to complete it. The rearrangement uses TRBV31 and TRBJ1-2; 10 bases match TRBD1. The CDR3 covers 13 residues. CDR1 GKSSPN and CDR2 SITVG come from the germline V gene. With V trimmed by 4 bases and J by 3 bases, 2 bases remained unmatched. The CDR3 sequence is CAWMGQGYSDYTF. The part of the CDR3 DNA that was read is TGTGCCTGGATGGGACAGGGGTACTCC.

A note on this clone: The genes and germline here are from mouse. The read stops 4 residues short of the end of the CDR3; the missing end is completed from the germline J gene. The chain joins TRBV31 to TRBJ2-1; tentative D call: TRBD2 (7 bases). Trimming removed 1 base from V and 4 bases from J, with 11 bases in between. The CDR3 contains 14 residues. CDR1 and CDR2 from the germline V gene are GKSSPN and SITVG. CDR3 DNA, as far as it was read: TGTGCCTGGAGTCAAGGGGGGGGATATGCT. Amino acids: CAWSQGGGYA. The full CDR3 sequence reads CAWSQGGGYAEQFF.

This clone showed up just a few times. Gene and germline names: mouse. The read halts 4 residues ahead of the CDR3 end, with the missing end drawn from the germline J gene. Different DNA sequences within this sample yield the same CDR3. The gene calls are TRBV31 and TRBJ1-2; TRBD1 aligns across 7 bases. Germline CDR1 reads GKSSPN; CDR2 reads SITVG. The CDR3 runs 15 residues. V was pared by 0 bases and J by 0 bases, with 4 bases of the junction left unmatched. The CDR3 DNA, read in part, is TGTGCCTGGAGTCTACGTGGACAGGCAAACTCC. Translated: CAWSLRGQANS. The whole CDR3 sequence is CAWSLRGQANSDYTF.

This clone showed up just a few times. Mouse gene names apply. The read stops 4 residues short of the end of the CDR3; the missing end is completed from the germline J gene. The chain joins TRBV5 to TRBJ2-5; D possibly corresponds to TRBD1 (6 bases). The CDR3 totals 13 residues. Germline loops: CDR1 LGHNA, CDR2 YNLKQL (reference sequence). Incomplete CDR3 DNA: TGTGCCAGCAGCCACACAGGGCGGGAC. Protein sequence: CASSHTGRD. The complete CDR3 protein is CASSHTGRDTQYF.

In the case of this clone: Gene names are the mouse ones. The observed sequence ends 4 residues before the CDR3 terminus, with the missing tail filled in from the germline J gene. The chain is built from TRBV19 and TRBJ2-1, with unresolved D. Germline V gives CDR1 FNHDT, CDR2 SITEND (reference sequence). The CDR3 sequence is 13 residues long. The germline V and J ends were trimmed by 4 bases and 0 bases, with 5 bases remaining between them. The CDR3 bases that were read are TGTGCCAGCAGTTCCAATAACTATGCT. Amino acid sequence: CASSSNNYA. The entire CDR3 is CASSSNNYAEQFF. The variable domain in full, with the rest retrieved from reference TRBV19 and TRBJ2-1, is GGIITQTPKFLIGQEGQKLTLKCQQNFNHDTMYWYRQDSGKGLRLIYYSITENDLQKGDLSEGYDASREKKSSFSLTVTSAQKNEMAVFLCASSSNNYAEQFFGPGTRLTVL.

In its sample, this clone was seen many times. Gene names refer to mouse genes. Read coverage stops 4 residues before the CDR3 terminus; the germline J gene supplies the remainder. The rearrangement links TRBV13-1 to TRBJ1-2; 9 bases fit TRBD1. The germline gives CDR1 NSHNY, CDR2 SYGAGN. This CDR3 contains 13 residues. The part of the CDR3 DNA that was read is TGTGCCAGCAGGGGGACAGGGAGATCC. It encodes CASRGTGRS. The CDR3 as a whole reads CASRGTGRSDYTF.

As for this clone: Each gene name is a mouse one. Read data end 4 residues before the CDR3 end; the end is taken from the germline J gene. The chain joins TRBV3 to TRBJ2-5; the match to TRBD2 covers 8 bases. The CDR3 is 15 residues long. V lost 3 bases to trimming and J lost 2 bases; unmatched junction nucleotides: 4. The V gene's germline CDR1 is SNHLY and CDR2 FYNGKV (reference sequence). CDR3 loop: CASSFKLGVQDTQYF. The DNA read from the CDR3 is TGTGCCAGCAGCTTTAAACTGGGGGTCCAAGAC.

This clone showed up just a few times. All gene names here are mouse names. The read ends 4 residues early relative to the CDR3; the germline J gene fills the gap. The rearrangement joins TRBV19 to TRBJ2-5; 7 bases are a match to TRBD1. J gave up 0 bases and V 4 bases, and 2 bases lay outside the gene matches. Per the germline V gene, CDR1 is FNHDT and CDR2 is SITEND (reference sequence). The CDR3 is 14 residues long. This CDR3 is CASSSGGNQDTQYF. CDR3 DNA (partial): TGTGCCAGCAGTTCAGGGGGTAACCAAGAC.

Of note for this clone: Each gene name is a mouse one. Read sequence stops 4 residues before the CDR3 end, and the germline J gene provides the missing end. The V gene is TRBV29, the J gene TRBJ2-1; a weak D match, TRBD1 (6 bases). This CDR3 has 15 residues. The germline gives CDR1 MSHET, CDR2 SYDVDS. Trimming took 4 bases from V and 0 from J, leaving 10 bases between them. The sequenced CDR3 bases are TGTGCTAGCAGTTCCGGGACAAATAACTATGCT. Translation: CASSSGTNNYA. From start to end, the CDR3 is CASSSGTNNYAEQFF.

This clone has just a few counts. Gene names are mouse gene names. CDR3 DNA, as far as it was read: TGTGCCAGCAGCCAAACAGGGGAGGGCTCCTAT. Encoded protein: CASSQTGEGSY. The entire CDR3 is CASSQTGEGSYEQYF. The chain is built from TRBV5 and TRBJ2-7; 7 bases map to TRBD1. The CDR3 goes on 4 residues after the read ends, and that part is filled in from the germline J gene. Trimming took 2 bases from V and 0 from J; bases not matched to a gene: 4. The germline V gene encodes CDR1 LGHNA and CDR2 YNLKQL (reference sequence). The CDR3 loop spans 15 amino acids.

As concerns this clone: The gene names given are mouse names. The observed sequence ends 4 residues before the CDR3 terminus, with the missing tail filled in from the germline J gene. The sample contains more than one DNA sequence encoding this CDR3. This sequence joins TRBV17 and TRBJ2-2; 10 nucleotides match TRBD2. The V gene's germline CDR1 is MNHDT and CDR2 YYDKIL. CDR3 size: 15 residues. V shed 6 bases and J 1 base; nucleotides not matched to a gene: 2. Incomplete CDR3 DNA: TGTGCTAGCAGCCGACTGGGGGGAAACACCGGG. This sequence encodes CASSRLGGNTG. The whole CDR3 sequence is CASSRLGGNTGQLYF.

For this clone: The genes are named according to mouse. Read coverage stops 4 residues before the CDR3 terminus; the germline J gene supplies the remainder. In the same sample, other DNA sequences code for this CDR3. The chain joins TRBV5 to TRBJ2-4; the match to TRBD2 covers 7 bases. CDR3 size: 15 residues. The J segment lost 0 bases and the V segment lost 1 base, leaving 1 base of the junction unmatched. Looked up from germline, CDR1 is LGHNA and CDR2 is YNLKQL (reference sequence). CDR3 DNA (partial): TGTGCCAGCAGCCAAGTGGGGGGAAGTCAAAAC. The encoded protein is CASSQVGGSQN. The full CDR3 reads CASSQVGGSQNTLYF.

About this clone itself: Mouse germline and gene names are used. The read halts 4 residues ahead of the CDR3 end, with the missing end drawn from the germline J gene. The J gene is TRBJ2-1, the V gene TRBV5, with unresolved D. The germline V gene encodes CDR1 LGHNA and CDR2 YNLKQL (reference sequence). The CDR3 extends over 13 amino acids. The V end was cut by 3 bases, the J end by 4 bases, with 7 bases between. The DNA read from the CDR3 is TGTGCCAGCAGCCACGACACATATGCT. This encodes CASSHDTYA. The full CDR3 protein is CASSHDTYAEQFF.

This clone has more than one count but fewer than ten. The gene symbols are mouse symbols. The CDR3 end is not reached by the read, which stops 4 residues before it; the germline J gene fills it in. The genes are TRBV31 and TRBJ2-2; 11 bases fit TRBD2. This CDR3 contains 16 residues. Germline V gene lookup returns CDR1 GKSSPN and CDR2 SITVG. V was clipped by 0 bases and J by 3 bases; unmatched bases: 3. Incomplete CDR3 DNA: TGTGCCTGGAGTCTCCGGGACTGGGGGCACACCGGG. This encodes CAWSLRDWGHTG. The CDR3 in full is CAWSLRDWGHTGQLYF.